The 17 T cell receptor beta chains below were found in one sample sequenced in a study of OX40 agonist ivuxolimab in advanced cancers. TCRdb's table, derived via immunoSEQ multiplex PCR, lists solely in-frame clones and lacks some. Of tens of thousands of clones in the sample, 90% are singletons; the top ten hold 0.3% to 0.4%. The sequences come from CD4+ or CD8+ T cells sorted from blood, collected in a trial of the OX40 agonist ivuxolimab. Source of these receptors: an adult with an advanced solid tumor such as melanoma, head and neck, liver or kidney cancer.

V is TRBV14 and J is TRBJ1-1; weak D call: TRBD1 (5 bases). The CDR3 contains 12 residues. Deletions cut 6 bases from V and 3 bases from J, with 8 bases between. Germline V gene data show CDR1 as SGHDN and CDR2 as FVKESK. In nucleotides, the CDR3 is TGTGCCAGCAGAGGGACCCACACTGAAGCTTTCTTT. It codes for CASRGTHTEAFF.

The chain is built from TRBV7-2 and TRBJ1-2; possible D gene TRBD1, 6 bases. The CDR3 has 15 residues. Trimming removed 5 bases at V and 4 bases at J, with 17 bases between. The germline V gene has CDR1 SGHTA and CDR2 FQGNSA. The CDR3 region is CASSPNRVNGYGYTF. In DNA form, the CDR3 reads TGTGCCAGCAGCCCAAACAGGGTAAACGGCTATGGCTACACCTTC.

V usage is TRBV27 and J usage is TRBJ1-2, with D unresolved. The CDR3 spans 15 residues. The V and J ends lost 0 bases and 0 bases respectively, with 8 bases between them. The germline CDR1 and CDR2 sequences are MNHEY and SMNVEV (reference sequence). The CDR3 loop is CASSLSGGPNYGYTF. As DNA, the CDR3 is TGTGCCAGCAGTTTATCAGGCGGACCTAACTATGGCTACACCTTC.

The rearrangement uses TRBV7-2 and TRBJ1-5, with 8 bases fitting TRBD1. J gave up 3 bases and V 6 bases, and 7 bases lay outside the gene matches. The CDR3 runs to 15 residues. The germline V gene has CDR1 SGHTA and CDR2 FQGNSA. CDR3 protein: CASRSGTGLNQPQHF. DNA of the CDR3: TGTGCCAGCAGGTCTGGGACAGGACTCAATCAGCCCCAGCATTTT.

The genes are TRBV7-2 and TRBJ2-7; the D gene is possibly TRBD1 (7 bases). The CDR3 totals 15 residues. CDR1 and CDR2 (germline): SGHTA, FQGNSA. Trimming took off 7 bases at V and 1 base at J, with 17 bases between the two ends. CDR3 nucleotides: TGTGCCAGCACTCGCGGCGGGACAGTGTCCTACGAGCAGTACTTC. Translation gives CASTRGGTVSYEQYF.

This chain connects TRBV5-1 to TRBJ2-3; the D is unclear. Germline V gene lookup returns CDR1 SGHRS and CDR2 YFSETQ. Trimming pared 0 bases from V and 9 bases from J, leaving 14 bases between. The CDR3 is 14 amino acids. CDR3 loop: CASSLEVVVGTQYF. The CDR3 nucleotides are TGCGCCAGCAGCTTGGAGGTAGTTGTGGGAACGCAGTATTTT.

This clone appeared a single time. V gene TRBV7-9 combines with J gene TRBJ2-1, with TRBD1 matching over 8 bases. This CDR3 contains 15 residues. V shed 2 bases and J 7 bases; nucleotides not matched to a gene: 7. Germline loops: CDR1 SEHNR, CDR2 FQNEAQ (reference sequence). This chain's CDR3 is CASSLPRTGSNEQFF. CDR3 nucleotides: TGTGCCAGCAGCTTACCACGGACAGGGTCGAATGAGCAGTTCTTC.

This chain joins TRBV5-4 and TRBJ2-5; 7 nucleotides agree with TRBD2. The assigned J gene may be wrong: the sequence end matches TRBJ2-7 better. Germline assignment: CDR1 SGHNT and CDR2 YYREEE (reference sequence). The CDR3 is made up of 15 amino acids. The CDR3 DNA sequence: TGTGCCAGCAGCTTGGGCCTAGCGGAGGCCTACGAGCAGTACTTC. It codes for CASSLGLAEAYEQYF.

The chain combines TRBV2 with TRBJ2-5, with D perhaps TRBD2 (6 bases). This CDR3 region has 13 residues. Germline CDR1 reads SNHLY; CDR2 reads FYNNEI. The germline V and J ends were trimmed by 7 bases and 5 bases, with 14 bases remaining between them. CDR3 region: CASNRERQETQYF. CDR3 sequence (DNA): TGTGCCAGCAACCGGGAGCGGCAGGAGACCCAGTACTTC.

This clone is a singleton in its sample. The V gene is TRBV7-2, the J gene TRBJ1-4; tentative D call: TRBD1 (5 bases). Trimming cost V 3 bases and J 8 bases, with 13 bases left between them. The germline gives CDR1 SGHTA, CDR2 FQGNSA. CDR3 size: 14 residues. The CDR3 DNA reads TGTGCCAGCAGCTTGTGGGGGGGAAACGAAAAACTGTTTTTT. Its translation is CASSLWGGNEKLFF.

The chain carries TRBV9 and TRBJ2-2; 12 bases fit TRBD2. The V segment lost 0 bases and the J segment 2 bases; nucleotides outside the gene matches: 2. Germline V gene data show CDR1 as SGDLS and CDR2 as YYNGEE. This CDR3 region has 17 residues. Written as DNA, the CDR3 is TGTGCCAGCAGCGTAGCCGGACTAGCGGGAAACACCGGGGAGCTGTTTTTT. Its protein is CASSVAGLAGNTGELFF.

The chain carries TRBV21-1 and TRBJ2-5; the table calls TRBD1, which could not be checked here. TRBV21-1 constitutes a pseudogene. The CDR3 is 16 amino acids. Here the CDR3 reads CASSKACCACRETQYF. In DNA form, the CDR3 reads TGTGCCAGCAGCAAAGCCTGCTGTGCGTGCAGGGAGACCCAGTACTTC.

The chain has TRBV5-1 and TRBJ2-5; D may be TRBD2 (5 bases). Germline values: CDR1 SGHRS, CDR2 YFSETQ. Between the trimmed V and J ends, which lost 3 bases and 1 base, there was a span of 16 bases. The CDR3 runs 16 residues. CDR3 coding DNA: TGCGCCAGCAGCTCGCGACTAACCTCTAGCCAAGAGACCCAGTACTTC. It codes for CASSSRLTSSQETQYF.

As DNA, the CDR3 is TGTGCCAGCAGCCGGGGGGGACTCATAATCAGCTCTGGAAACACCATATATTTT. Protein: CASSRGGLIISSGNTIYF. The chain is built from TRBV5-6 and TRBJ1-3, with TRBD1 as a possible D gene (5 bases). The CDR3 spans 18 residues. Germline assignment: CDR1 SGHDT and CDR2 YYEEEE. Deletions cut 4 bases from V and 0 bases from J, with 20 bases between.

The chain uses TRBV7-2 and TRBJ1-2; 9 bases map to TRBD1. This CDR3 is 16 amino acids long. V was pared by 2 bases and J by 1 base, with 5 bases of the junction left unmatched. In germline, CDR1 is SGHTA, CDR2 FQGNSA. CDR3 protein: CASSLPPGQGNYGYTF. The CDR3 coding sequence is TGTGCCAGCAGCTTACCCCCGGGACAGGGTAACTATGGCTACACCTTC.

The gene calls are TRBV5-8 and TRBJ2-1; 8 positions match TRBD1. With V trimmed by 6 bases and J by 6 bases, 8 bases remained unmatched. Germline CDR1 and CDR2: SGHTS and YDEGEE. The CDR3 is 14 amino acids. CDR3 sequence (DNA): TGTGCCAGCAACCGACAGGGGAGACTCAATGAGCAGTTCTTC. Protein sequence: CASNRQGRLNEQFF.

This sequence joins TRBV6-5 and TRBJ1-4, with 7 bases aligning to TRBD1. Germline V lookup: CDR1 MNHEY, CDR2 SVGAGI. The CDR3 totals 15 residues. Trimming cost V 4 bases and J 3 bases; bases outside gene matches: 5. DNA for the CDR3: TGTGCCAGCAGTTCCACCGGGACAGCTAATGAAAAACTGTTTTTT. It encodes CASSSTGTANEKLFF.